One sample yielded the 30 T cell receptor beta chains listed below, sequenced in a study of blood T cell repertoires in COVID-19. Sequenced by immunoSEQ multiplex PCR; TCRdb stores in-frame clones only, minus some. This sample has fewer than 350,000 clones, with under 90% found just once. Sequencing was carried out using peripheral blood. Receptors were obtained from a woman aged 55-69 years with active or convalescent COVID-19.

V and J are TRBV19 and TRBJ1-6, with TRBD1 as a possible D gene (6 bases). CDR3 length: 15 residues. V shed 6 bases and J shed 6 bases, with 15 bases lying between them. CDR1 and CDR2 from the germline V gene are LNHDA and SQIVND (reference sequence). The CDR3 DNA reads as TGTGCCAGTAGCCTTACAGGGATAGGTAATTCACCCCTCCACTTT. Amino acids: CASSLTGIGNSPLHF. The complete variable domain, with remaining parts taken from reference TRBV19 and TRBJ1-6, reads DGGITQSPKYLFRKEGQNVTLSCEQNLNHDAMYWYRQDPGQGLRLIYYSQIVNDFQKGDIAEGYSVSREKKESFPLTVTSAQKNPTAFYLCASSLTGIGNSPLHFGNGTRLTVT.

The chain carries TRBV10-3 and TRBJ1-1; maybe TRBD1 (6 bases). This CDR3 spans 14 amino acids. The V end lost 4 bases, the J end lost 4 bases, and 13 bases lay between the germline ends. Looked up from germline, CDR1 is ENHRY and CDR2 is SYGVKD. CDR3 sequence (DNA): TGTGCCATCAGTGTCCTCACAGGGACCACTGAAGCTTTCTTT. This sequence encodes CAISVLTGTTEAFF.

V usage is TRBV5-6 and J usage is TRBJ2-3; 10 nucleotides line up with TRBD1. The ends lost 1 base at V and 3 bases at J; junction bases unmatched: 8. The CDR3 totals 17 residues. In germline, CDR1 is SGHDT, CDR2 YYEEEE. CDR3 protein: CASSLKMTGGFTDTQYF. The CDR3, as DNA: TGTGCCAGCAGCTTGAAGATGACAGGGGGCTTTACAGATACGCAGTATTTT. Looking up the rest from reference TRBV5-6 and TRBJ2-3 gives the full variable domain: DAGVTQSPTHLIKTRGQQVTLRCSPKSGHDTVSWYQQALGQGPQFIFQYYEEEERQRGNFPDRFSGHQFPNYSSELNVNALLLGDSALYLCASSLKMTGGFTDTQYFGPGTRLTVL.

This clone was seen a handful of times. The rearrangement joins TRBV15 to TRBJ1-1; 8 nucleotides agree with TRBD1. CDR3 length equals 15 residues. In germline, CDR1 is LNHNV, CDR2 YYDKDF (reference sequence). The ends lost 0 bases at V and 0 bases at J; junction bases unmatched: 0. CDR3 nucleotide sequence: TGTGCCACCAGCAGAGACAGGGGGCTGAACACTGAAGCTTTCTTT. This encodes CATSRDRGLNTEAFF.

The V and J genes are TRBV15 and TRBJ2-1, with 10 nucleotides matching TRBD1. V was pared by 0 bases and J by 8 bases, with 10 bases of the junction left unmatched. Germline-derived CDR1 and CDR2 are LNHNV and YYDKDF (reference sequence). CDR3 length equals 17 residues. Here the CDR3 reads CATSRDKPGTGEDEQFF. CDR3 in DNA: TGTGCCACCAGCAGAGATAAGCCCGGGACAGGGGAGGATGAGCAGTTCTTC.

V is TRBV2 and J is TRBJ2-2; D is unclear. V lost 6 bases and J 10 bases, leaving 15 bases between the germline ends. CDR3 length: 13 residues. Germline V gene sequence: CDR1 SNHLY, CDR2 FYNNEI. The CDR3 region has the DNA TGTGCCAGCAGCCCCGACTCCCTGGAGGAGCTGTTTTTT. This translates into CASSPDSLEELFF.

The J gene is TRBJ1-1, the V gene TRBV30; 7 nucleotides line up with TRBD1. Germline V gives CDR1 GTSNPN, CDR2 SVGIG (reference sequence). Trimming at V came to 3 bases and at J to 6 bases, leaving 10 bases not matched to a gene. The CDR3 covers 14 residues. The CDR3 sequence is CAWSALLQGAEAFF. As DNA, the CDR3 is TGTGCCTGGAGCGCCTTACTCCAGGGGGCTGAAGCTTTCTTT.

The CDR3 coding sequence is TGTGCCAGCTCGACAGGTTGGTCCTACGAGCAGTACTTC. It is translated as CASSTGWSYEQYF. The chain links TRBV19 to TRBJ2-7; a weak D match, TRBD1 (6 bases). Germline V lookup: CDR1 LNHDA, CDR2 SQIVND (reference sequence). V was pared by 9 bases and J by 1 base, with 13 bases between. This CDR3 is 13 amino acids long. Full variable domain (remainder filled in from reference TRBV19 and TRBJ2-7): DGGITQSPKYLFRKEGQNVTLSCEQNLNHDAMYWYRQDPGQGLRLIYYSQIVNDFQKGDIAEGYSVSREKKESFPLTVTSAQKNPTAFYLCASSTGWSYEQYFGPGTRLTVT.

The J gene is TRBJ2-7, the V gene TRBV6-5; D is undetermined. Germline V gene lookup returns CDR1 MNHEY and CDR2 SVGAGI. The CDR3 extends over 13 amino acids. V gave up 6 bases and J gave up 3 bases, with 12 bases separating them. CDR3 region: CASRHHPLYEQYF. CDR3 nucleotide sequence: TGTGCCAGCAGACATCATCCGCTCTACGAGCAGTACTTC.

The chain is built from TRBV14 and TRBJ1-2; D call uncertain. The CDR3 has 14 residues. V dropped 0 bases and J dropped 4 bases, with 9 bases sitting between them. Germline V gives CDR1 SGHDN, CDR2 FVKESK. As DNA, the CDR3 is TGTGCCAGCAGCCAAGAGGAGGGCTTCTATGGCTACACCTTC. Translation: CASSQEEGFYGYTF.

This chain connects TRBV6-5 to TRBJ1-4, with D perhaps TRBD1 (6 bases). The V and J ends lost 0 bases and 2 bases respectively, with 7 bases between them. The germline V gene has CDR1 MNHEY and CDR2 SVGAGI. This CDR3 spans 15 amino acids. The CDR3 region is CASSYSTGTNEKLFF. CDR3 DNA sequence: TGTGCCAGCAGTTACTCCACAGGGACTAATGAAAAACTGTTTTTT.

The CDR3 is CASSSGTGGGYEQYF. For the CDR3, the DNA is TGTGCCAGCAGTTCCGGGACAGGGGGCGGCTACGAGCAGTACTTC. The V call is TRBV28, the J call TRBJ2-7; 12 nucleotides match TRBD1. CDR1 and CDR2 from the germline V gene are MDHEN and SYDVKM. V trimming: 4 bases; J trimming: 3 bases; junction bases outside the gene matches: 4. CDR3 length: 15 residues.

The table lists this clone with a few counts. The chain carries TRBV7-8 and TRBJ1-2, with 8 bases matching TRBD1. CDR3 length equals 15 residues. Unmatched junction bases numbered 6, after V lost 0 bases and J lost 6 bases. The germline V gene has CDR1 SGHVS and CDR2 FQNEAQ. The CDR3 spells CASSLAWTGRDGYTF. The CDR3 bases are TGTGCCAGCAGCTTAGCGTGGACAGGGAGGGATGGCTACACCTTC. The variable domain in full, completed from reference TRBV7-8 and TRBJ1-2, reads GAGVSQSPRYKVAKRGQDVALRCDPISGHVSLFWYQQALGQGPEFLTYFQNEAQLDKSGLPSDRFFAERPEGSVSTLKIQRTQQEDSAVYLCASSLAWTGRDGYTFGSGTRLTVV.

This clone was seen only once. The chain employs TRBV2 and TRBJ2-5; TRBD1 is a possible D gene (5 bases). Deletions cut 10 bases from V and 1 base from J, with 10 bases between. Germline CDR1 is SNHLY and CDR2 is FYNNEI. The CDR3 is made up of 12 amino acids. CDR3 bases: TGTGCCATCAGCGACAGCCAAGAGACCCAGTACTTC. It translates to CAISDSQETQYF.

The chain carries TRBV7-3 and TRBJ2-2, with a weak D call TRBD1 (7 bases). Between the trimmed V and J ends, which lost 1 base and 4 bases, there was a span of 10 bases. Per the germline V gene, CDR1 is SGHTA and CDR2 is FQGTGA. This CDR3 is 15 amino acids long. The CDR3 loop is CASSLSQGGTGELFF. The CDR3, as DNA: TGTGCCAGCAGCTTAAGTCAGGGGGGCACCGGGGAGCTGTTTTTT.

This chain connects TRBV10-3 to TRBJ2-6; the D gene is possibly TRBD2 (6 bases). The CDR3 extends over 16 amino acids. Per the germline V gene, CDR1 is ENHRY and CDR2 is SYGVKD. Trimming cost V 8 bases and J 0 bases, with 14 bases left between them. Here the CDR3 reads CAIAGQFDSGANVLTF. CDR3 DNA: TGTGCCATCGCGGGGCAGTTCGACTCTGGGGCCAACGTCCTGACTTTC.

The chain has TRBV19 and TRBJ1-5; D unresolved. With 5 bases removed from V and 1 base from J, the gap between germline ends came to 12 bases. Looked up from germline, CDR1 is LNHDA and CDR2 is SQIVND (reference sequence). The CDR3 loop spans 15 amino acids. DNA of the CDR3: TGTGCCAGTAGTCCCTTTTCGGGGAGCAATCAGCCCCAGCATTTT. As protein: CASSPFSGSNQPQHF.

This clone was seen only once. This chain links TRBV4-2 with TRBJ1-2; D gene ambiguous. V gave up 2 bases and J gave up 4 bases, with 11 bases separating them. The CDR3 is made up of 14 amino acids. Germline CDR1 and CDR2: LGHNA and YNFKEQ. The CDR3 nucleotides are TGTGCCAGCAGCCAAAGTCGGGTCGGCTATGGCTACACCTTC. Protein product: CASSQSRVGYGYTF.

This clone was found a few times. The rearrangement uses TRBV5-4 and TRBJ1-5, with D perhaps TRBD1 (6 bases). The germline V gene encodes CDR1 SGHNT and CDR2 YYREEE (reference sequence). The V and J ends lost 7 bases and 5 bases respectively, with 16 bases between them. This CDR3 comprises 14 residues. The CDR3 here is CASSQQGSDQPQHF. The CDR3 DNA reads TGTGCCAGCTCCCAGCAGGGGTCGGATCAGCCCCAGCATTTT.

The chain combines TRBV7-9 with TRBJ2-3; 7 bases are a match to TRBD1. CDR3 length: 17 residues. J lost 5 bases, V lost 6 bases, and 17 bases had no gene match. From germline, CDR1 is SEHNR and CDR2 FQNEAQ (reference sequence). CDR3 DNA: TGTGCCAGCAGTCAGGGGGTAGTCGACAGGGCCATAGATACGCAGTATTTT. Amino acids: CASSQGVVDRAIDTQYF.

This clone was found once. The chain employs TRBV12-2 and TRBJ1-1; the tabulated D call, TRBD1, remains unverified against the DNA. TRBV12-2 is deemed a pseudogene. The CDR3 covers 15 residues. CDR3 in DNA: TGTGCAAGTCGCCCGTCCCAGGTACTGAACACTGAAGCTTTCTTT. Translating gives CASRPSQVLNTEAFF.

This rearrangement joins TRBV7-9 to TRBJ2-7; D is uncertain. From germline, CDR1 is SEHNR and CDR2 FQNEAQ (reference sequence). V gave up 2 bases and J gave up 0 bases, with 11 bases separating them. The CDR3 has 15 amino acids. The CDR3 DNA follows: TGTGCCAGCAGCTTACCCCGGTCCTCCTCCTACGAGCAGTACTTC. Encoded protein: CASSLPRSSSYEQYF.

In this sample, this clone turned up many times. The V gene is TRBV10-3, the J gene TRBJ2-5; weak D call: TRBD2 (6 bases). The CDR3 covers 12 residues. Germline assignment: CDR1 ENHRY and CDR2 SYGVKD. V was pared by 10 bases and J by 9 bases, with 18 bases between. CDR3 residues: CASGTNTKAQYF. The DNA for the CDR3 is TGTGCCAGCGGGACCAATACAAAGGCCCAGTACTTC.

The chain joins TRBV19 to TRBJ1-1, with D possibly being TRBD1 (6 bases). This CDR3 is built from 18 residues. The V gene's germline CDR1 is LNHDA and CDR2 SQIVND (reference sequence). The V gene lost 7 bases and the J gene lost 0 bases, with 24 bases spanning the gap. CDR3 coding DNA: TGTGCCAGTACCCTGTTACCCAACCGACAGGATATGAACACTGAAGCTTTCTTT. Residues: CASTLLPNRQDMNTEAFF. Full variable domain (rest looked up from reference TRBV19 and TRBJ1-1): DGGITQSPKYLFRKEGQNVTLSCEQNLNHDAMYWYRQDPGQGLRLIYYSQIVNDFQKGDIAEGYSVSREKKESFPLTVTSAQKNPTAFYLCASTLLPNRQDMNTEAFFGQGTRLTVV.

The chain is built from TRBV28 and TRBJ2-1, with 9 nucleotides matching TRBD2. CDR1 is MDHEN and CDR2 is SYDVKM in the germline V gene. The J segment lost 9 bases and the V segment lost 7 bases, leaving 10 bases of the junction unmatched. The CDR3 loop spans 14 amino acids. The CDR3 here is CASKGAGGIGEQFF. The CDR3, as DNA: TGTGCCAGCAAGGGAGCGGGGGGTATCGGTGAGCAGTTCTTC.

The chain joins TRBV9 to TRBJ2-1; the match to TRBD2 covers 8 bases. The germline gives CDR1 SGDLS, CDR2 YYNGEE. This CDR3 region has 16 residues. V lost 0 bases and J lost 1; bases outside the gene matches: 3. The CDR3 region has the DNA TGTGCCAGCAGCGTAGGAGGCGGGGGGTCCTACAATGAGCAGTTCTTC. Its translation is CASSVGGGGSYNEQFF.

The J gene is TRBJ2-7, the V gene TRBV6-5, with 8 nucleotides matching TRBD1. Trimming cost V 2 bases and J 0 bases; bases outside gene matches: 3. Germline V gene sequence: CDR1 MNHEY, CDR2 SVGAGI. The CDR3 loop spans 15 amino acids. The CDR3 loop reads CASSYGRGRSYEQYF. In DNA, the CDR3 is TGTGCCAGCAGTTACGGCAGGGGGCGCTCCTACGAGCAGTACTTC.

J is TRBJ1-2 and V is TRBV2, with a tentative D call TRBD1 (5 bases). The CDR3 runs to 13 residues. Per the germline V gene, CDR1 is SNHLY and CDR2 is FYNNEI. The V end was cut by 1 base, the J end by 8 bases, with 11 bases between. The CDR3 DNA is TGTGCCAGCAGTGAAGGGCAGGGAATCGGCTACACCTTC. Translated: CASSEGQGIGYTF. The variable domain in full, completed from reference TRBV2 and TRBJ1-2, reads EPEVTQTPSHQVTQMGQEVILRCVPISNHLYFYWYRQILGQKVEFLVSFYNNEISEKSEIFDDQFSVERPDGSNFTLKIRSTKLEDSAMYFCASSEGQGIGYTFGSGTRLTVV.

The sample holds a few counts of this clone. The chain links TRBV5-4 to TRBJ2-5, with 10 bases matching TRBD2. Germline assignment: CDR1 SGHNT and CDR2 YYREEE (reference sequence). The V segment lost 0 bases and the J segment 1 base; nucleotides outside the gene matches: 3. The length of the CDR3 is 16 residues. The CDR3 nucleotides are TGTGCCAGCAGCTTGGCGAGCGGGGGGGTCCAAGAGACCCAGTACTTC. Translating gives CASSLASGGVQETQYF.

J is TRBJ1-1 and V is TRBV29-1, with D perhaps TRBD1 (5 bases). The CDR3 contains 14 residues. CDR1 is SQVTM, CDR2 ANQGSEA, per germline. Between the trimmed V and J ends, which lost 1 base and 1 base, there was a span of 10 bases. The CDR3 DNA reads TGCAGCGTTGAAGCTGGGCAGGGGAACACTGAAGCTTTCTTT. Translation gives CSVEAGQGNTEAFF.